Shown below are 28 T cell receptor beta chains from a single sample sequenced in a study of T cell responses to AZD1222 COVID-19 vaccine. Generated by immunoSEQ multiplex PCR, the TCRdb table keeps only in-frame clones and is missing some. The sample shows nearly 200,000 clones, over 85% of them seen only once. Sequencing was performed on peripheral blood, taken 28 days after the second AZD1222 dose. Receptors were obtained from an adult who received the AZD1222 COVID-19 vaccine.

The V and J genes are TRBV14 and TRBJ1-4; D is perhaps TRBD1 (5 bases). The CDR3 sequence is 18 residues long. Germline values: CDR1 SGHDN, CDR2 FVKESK. Trimming removed 0 bases at V and 6 bases at J, with 20 bases between. The chain's CDR3 is CASSQELDQEGLDEKLFF. The CDR3 nucleotides are TGTGCCAGCAGCCAAGAACTAGACCAGGAGGGGCTAGATGAAAAACTGTTTTTT. The full variable domain, completed using reference TRBV14 and TRBJ1-4, is EAGVTQFPSHSVIEKGQTVTLRCDPISGHDNLYWYRRVMGKEIKFLLHFVKESKQDESGMPNNRFLAERTGGTYSTLKVQPAELEDSGVYFCASSQELDQEGLDEKLFFGSGTQLSVL.

V is TRBV23-1 and J is TRBJ1-5; D is unresolved. TRBV23-1 is sorted into the ORF group, with uncertain function. Trimming removed 4 bases at V and 5 bases at J, with 3 bases between. CDR3 length: 11 amino acids. DNA for the CDR3: TGCGCCAGCAGTCCCCATCAGCCCCAGCATTTT. This sequence encodes CASSPHQPQHF.

This chain links TRBV3-1 (or the pseudogene TRBV3-2) with TRBJ2-1; D could derive from TRBD1 or TRBD2 (5 bases each). The V gene lost 1 base and the J gene lost 6 bases, with 10 bases spanning the gap. This CDR3 is 14 amino acids long. CDR1 is LGHDT, CDR2 YNNKEL, per germline (reference sequence). CDR3 nucleotide sequence: TGTGCCAGCAGCCAAGGCATCGGGACCAATGAGCAGTTCTTC. Translating gives CASSQGIGTNEQFF.

V gene TRBV5-1 combines with J gene TRBJ1-1; D may be TRBD1 (5 bases). In germline, CDR1 is SGHRS, CDR2 YFSETQ. V lost 6 bases and J 3 bases, leaving 24 bases between the germline ends. The CDR3 has 17 amino acids. This chain's CDR3 is CASKKGIIWVPDTEAFF. Written as DNA, the CDR3 is TGCGCCAGCAAGAAGGGGATTATATGGGTACCCGACACTGAAGCTTTCTTT.

This chain joins TRBV5-1 and TRBJ1-6; a weak D match, TRBD1 (5 bases). The germline gives CDR1 SGHRS, CDR2 YFSETQ. V lost 0 bases to trimming and J lost 7 bases, with 14 bases between them. The CDR3 contains 16 residues. CDR3: CASSLGGISTNSPLHF. CDR3 nucleotides: TGCGCCAGCAGCTTGGGGGGGATCAGTACGAATTCACCCCTCCACTTT.

The table lists this clone with a count of one. The chain links TRBV3-1 (or the pseudogene TRBV3-2) to TRBJ1-1; a weak D match, TRBD1 (6 bases). V was shortened by 2 bases and J by 2 bases, with 12 bases between the two germline ends. CDR1 and CDR2 from the germline V gene are LGHDT and YNNKEL (reference sequence). The CDR3 sequence is 15 residues long. In DNA form, the CDR3 reads TGTGCCAGCAGCCAATCCCGGGGGGCTAACACTGAAGCTTTCTTT. Its translation is CASSQSRGANTEAFF.

The chain joins TRBV6-2 or TRBV6-3 to TRBJ1-5, with a possible D match to TRBD1 (5 bases). V was cut by 5 bases and J by 6 bases, with 11 bases left in between. This CDR3 is 13 amino acids long. Germline V gene sequence: CDR1 MNHEY, CDR2 SVGEGT. This CDR3 reads CASSPRGFQPQHF. CDR3 bases: TGTGCCAGCAGTCCGCGGGGGTTTCAGCCCCAGCATTTT.

This clone was counted a single time. The chain recombines TRBV27 with TRBJ1-2; 9 bases match TRBD1. CDR3 length: 13 residues. After removal of 7 bases from V and 6 bases from J, the junction contained 6 bases not matched to a gene. CDR1 and CDR2 (germline): MNHEY, SMNVEV (reference sequence). The CDR3 coding sequence is TGTGCCAGCAATGACAGGGGGTTCGATGGCTACACCTTC. Translating gives CASNDRGFDGYTF.

The table lists this clone with many counts. The V gene is TRBV12-3 or TRBV12-4, the J gene TRBJ1-5, with D perhaps matching TRBD1 (6 bases). V was trimmed by 7 bases and J by 4 bases, leaving 11 bases between them. The CDR3 covers 13 residues. The CDR3 bases are TGTGCCAGCACCGCAGACAGGAATCAGCCCCAGCATTTT. It translates to CASTADRNQPQHF.

This CDR3 is CASSPPDGVEAFF. CDR3 nucleotides: TGTGCCAGCTCACCTCCCGACGGGGTTGAAGCTTTCTTT. The chain employs TRBV18 and TRBJ1-1; D is unresolved. The ends were cut back, 3 bases at V and 7 bases at J, with 12 bases in the middle. The CDR3 loop spans 13 amino acids. Germline V CDR1 and CDR2: KGHSH, LQKENI.

V is TRBV28 and J is TRBJ2-7; D is tentatively TRBD1 or TRBD2 (6 bases each). Germline CDR1 and CDR2: MDHEN and SYDVKM. Trimming removed 7 bases at V and 4 bases at J, with 17 bases between. The CDR3 is 14 amino acids. Written as DNA, the CDR3 is TGTGCCAGCACTGGGGGGACACCTCCGTACGAGCAGTACTTC. Its protein is CASTGGTPPYEQYF. Supplemented by reference TRBV28 and TRBJ2-7, the full variable domain reads DVKVTQSSRYLVKRTGEKVFLECVQDMDHENMFWYRQDPGLGLRLIYFSYDVKMKEKGDIPEGYSVSREKKERFSLILESASTNQTSMYLCASTGGTPPYEQYFGPGTRLTVT.

This chain uses TRBV29-1 with TRBJ1-1; no firm D call. The V end lost 3 bases, the J end lost 4 bases, and 9 bases lay between the germline ends. Germline V gene sequence: CDR1 SQVTM, CDR2 ANQGSEA. The CDR3 sequence is 12 residues long. The CDR3 DNA sequence: TGCAGCGTTGACAAGGTGGGCACTGAAGCTTTCTTT. Translated, it gives CSVDKVGTEAFF. Supplemented by reference TRBV29-1 and TRBJ1-1, the full variable domain reads SAVISQKPSRDICQRGTSLTIQCQVDSQVTMMFWYRQQPGQSLTLIATANQGSEATYESGFVIDKFPISRPNLTFSTLTVSNMSPEDSSIYLCSVDKVGTEAFFGQGTRLTVV.

This clone was observed a few times. This chain uses TRBV6-5 with TRBJ2-7; TRBD1 agrees at 7 bases. Trimming took 5 bases from V and 3 from J; bases not matched to a gene: 7. Looked up from germline, CDR1 is MNHEY and CDR2 is SVGAGI. This CDR3 is built from 14 residues. The DNA of the CDR3 is TGTGCCAGCAGTCAACCCAGACAGGGCTACGAGCAGTACTTC. Its translation: CASSQPRQGYEQYF.

This clone has just one count. V is TRBV19 and J is TRBJ1-1; D remains unclear. This CDR3 is built from 15 residues. The V end was cut by 10 bases, the J end by 2 bases, with 20 bases between. Germline values: CDR1 LNHDA, CDR2 SQIVND (reference sequence). DNA for the CDR3: TGTGCCACCCGTAGTGGGTCTGGGATAAACACTGAAGCTTTCTTT. Protein sequence: CATRSGSGINTEAFF.

The V gene is TRBV27, the J gene TRBJ1-2, with D possibly TRBD1 on 5 matching bases. The V gene lost 4 bases and the J gene lost 5 bases, with 14 bases spanning the gap. The CDR3 length is 14 residues. Germline loops: CDR1 MNHEY, CDR2 SMNVEV (reference sequence). The CDR3 region has the DNA TGTGCCAGCAGTTCCAGGGCGGTTGGGTATGGCTACACCTTC. This gives the protein CASSSRAVGYGYTF.

V gene TRBV29-1 combines with J gene TRBJ1-1; no clear D gene. Per the germline V gene, CDR1 is SQVTM and CDR2 is ANQGSEA. The CDR3 has 13 residues. The ends were cut back, 6 bases at V and 5 bases at J, with 16 bases in the middle. CDR3: CSVGSGEGTEAFF. The CDR3 coding sequence is TGCAGCGTCGGTTCGGGAGAGGGTACTGAAGCTTTCTTT.

The gene calls are TRBV7-2 and TRBJ1-1; 7 bases match TRBD1. Germline loops: CDR1 SGHTA, CDR2 FQGNSA. The length of the CDR3 is 14 residues. The trim removed 4 bases at V and 12 bases at J, leaving 14 bases unmatched. CDR3 in amino acids: CASSSDRVLAPTFF. In DNA, the CDR3 is TGTGCCAGCAGCTCCGACAGGGTCCTGGCCCCAACTTTCTTT.

This sequence joins TRBV18 and TRBJ2-5, with D possibly being TRBD1 (6 bases). V was cut by 6 bases and J by 5 bases, with 16 bases left in between. The germline V gene has CDR1 KGHSH and CDR2 LQKENI. This CDR3 has 14 amino acids. The CDR3, as DNA: TGTGCCAGCTCGTTACAGGGCGGTGAGGAGACCCAGTACTTC. Translating gives CASSLQGGEETQYF.

Note on this clone: The junction does not match germline at one end; this may be a read error. V gene TRBV3-1 (or the pseudogene TRBV3-2) combines with J gene TRBJ2-3, with a possible D match to TRBD1 (6 bases). The CDR3 covers 12 residues. Germline loops: CDR1 LGHDT, CDR2 YNNKEL (reference sequence). The CDR3 protein is CASSQDRGAWDF. In DNA, the CDR3 is TGTGCCAGCAGCCAAGACAGGGGTGCATGGGATTTT.

The V and J genes are TRBV27 and TRBJ2-1; no definite D call. The germline gives CDR1 MNHEY, CDR2 SMNVEV (reference sequence). Deletions cut 6 bases from V and 4 bases from J, with 10 bases between. This CDR3 contains 13 residues. CDR3 region: CASSTDPYNEQFF. The CDR3 bases are TGTGCCAGCAGCACCGACCCGTACAATGAGCAGTTCTTC.

The CDR3, as DNA: TGTGCCAGCAGCGAGGGGACGTTGACCTCTGGAAACACCATATATTTT. It yields the protein CASSEGTLTSGNTIYF. The genes are TRBV9 and TRBJ1-3, with D perhaps TRBD1 (5 bases). The CDR3 is made up of 16 amino acids. CDR1 and CDR2 from the germline V gene are SGDLS and YYNGEE. V was cut by 3 bases and J by 0 bases, with 13 bases left in between.

The genes are TRBV2 and TRBJ1-4; possible D gene TRBD1, 5 bases. This CDR3 spans 15 amino acids. The germline gives CDR1 SNHLY, CDR2 FYNNEI. Trimming removed 6 bases from V and 0 bases from J, with 11 bases in between. For the CDR3, the DNA is TGTGCCAGCAGGTCTGACAGCTCAACTAATGAAAAACTGTTTTTT. This sequence encodes CASRSDSSTNEKLFF.

The chain links TRBV30 to TRBJ2-1; 9 nucleotides align to TRBD1. Germline V gives CDR1 GTSNPN, CDR2 SVGIG (reference sequence). After removal of 4 bases from V and 6 bases from J, the junction contained 4 bases not matched to a gene. CDR3 length equals 13 residues. CDR3: CAWKRTGVNEQFF. In nucleotides, the CDR3 is TGTGCCTGGAAGAGGACAGGGGTCAATGAGCAGTTCTTC. The variable domain in full, with the rest retrieved from reference TRBV30 and TRBJ2-1, is SQTIHQWPATLVQPVGSPLSLECTVEGTSNPNLYWYRQAAGRGLQLLFYSVGIGQISSEVPQNLSASRPQDRQFILSSKKLLLSDSGFYLCAWKRTGVNEQFFGPGTRLTVL.

This chain joins TRBV9 and TRBJ2-1; 7 bases agree with TRBD1. CDR1 SGDLS and CDR2 YYNGEE come from the germline V gene. J lost 4 bases, V lost 2 bases, and 0 bases had no gene match. This CDR3 spans 13 amino acids. The CDR3 DNA reads as TGTGCCAGCAGCGTGGGACAGTACAATGAGCAGTTCTTC. It translates to CASSVGQYNEQFF.

The chain combines TRBV4-1 with TRBJ2-3; D gene unclear. From germline, CDR1 is MGHRA and CDR2 YSYEKL. Trimming took off 1 base at V and 0 bases at J, with 5 bases between the two ends. The CDR3 is made up of 14 amino acids. In DNA form, the CDR3 reads TGCGCCAGCAGCCAAGGATCTAGCACAGATACGCAGTATTTT. Residues: CASSQGSSTDTQYF.

The chain is built from TRBV7-9 and TRBJ1-1; 9 bases agree with TRBD1. The CDR3 runs to 15 residues. The V segment lost 5 bases and the J segment 1 base; nucleotides outside the gene matches: 5. From germline, CDR1 is SEHNR and CDR2 FQNEAQ (reference sequence). The CDR3 region has the DNA TGTGCCAGCAGCCAAGACAGGGGGAAGAACACTGAAGCTTTCTTT. Its translation is CASSQDRGKNTEAFF.

The rearrangement uses TRBV6-2 or TRBV6-3 and TRBJ2-1, with a tentative D call TRBD2 (5 bases). Germline V CDR1 and CDR2: MNHEY, SVGEGT. The CDR3 is 13 amino acids. V was clipped by 0 bases and J by 14 bases, with 14 bases between them. The CDR3 nucleotides are TGTGCCAGCAGTTACTCAGCCCCCTTCGGGAAGTTCTTC. Translated, it gives CASSYSAPFGKFF.

This clone was detected only a few times. This rearrangement joins TRBV9 to TRBJ1-1; D is unresolved. This CDR3 is 14 amino acids long. Germline CDR1 SGDLS, CDR2 YYNGEE. V lost 0 bases, J lost 1 base, and 7 bases lay in between. As DNA, the CDR3 is TGTGCCAGCAGCGTAGTACCGGAGAACACTGAAGCTTTCTTT. Its translation: CASSVVPENTEAFF.